This T cell receptor (beta chain) was documented in a study of blood T cell repertoires in COVID-19. Across the study: From T cells, B-cell-depleted T cells, or PBMCs came the material, which was cDNA or gDNA.

The data were produced by immunoSEQ multiplex PCR, yet TCRdb's version contains in-frame clones alone and is incomplete. The sample lists about 72,000 clones, 75% to 90% occurring once. Sequencing was carried out using peripheral blood. This clonotype was sampled from a woman older than 75 with acute or convalescent COVID-19.

The CDR3 coding sequence is TGTGCCAGCAGCCTTCAGCGGACAGGGAGGGACACCATATATTTT. It is translated as CASSLQRTGRDTIYF. The rearrangement uses TRBV11-2 and TRBJ1-3; 8 bases line up with TRBD1. Germline V CDR1 and CDR2: SGHAT, FQNNGV. The CDR3 spans 15 residues. V gave up 5 bases and J gave up 8 bases; unmatched junction bases: 11.